A single sample gave rise to the 9 T cell receptor beta chains below, sequenced in a study of response to subunit inactivated influenza vaccine. MiXCR, applied by TCRdb to the RT-PCR reads, yields one record per CDR3 protein. This sample has 150,000 to 200,000 distinct CDR3 sequences, with around 9% found just once. The material sequenced was non-naive T cells sorted from PBMCs, taken on the day of vaccination. These receptors came from a man aged 50 to 60 who received an inactivated influenza vaccine.

The sample holds many counts of this clonotype. The V call is TRBV15, the J call TRBJ2-1; either TRBD1 or TRBD2 may fit D (5 bases each). The length of the CDR3 is 16 residues. Trimming cost V 0 bases and J 7 bases, with 16 bases left between them. Germline CDR1 reads LNHNV; CDR2 reads YYDKDF (reference sequence). CDR3 amino acids: CATSRDPGPLWNEQFF. As DNA, the CDR3 is TGTGCCACCAGCAGAGATCCGGGACCTCTGTGGAATGAGCAGTTCTTC.

The V gene is TRBV29-1, the J gene TRBJ2-4; D possibly corresponds to TRBD1 (5 bases). Trimming took off 3 bases at V and 6 bases at J, with 9 bases between the two ends. Germline V gene sequence: CDR1 SQVTM, CDR2 ANQGSEA. The length of the CDR3 is 12 residues. The CDR3 reads CSVEIGANIQYF. CDR3 coding DNA: TGCAGCGTTGAGATAGGGGCAAACATTCAGTACTTC. Supplemented by reference TRBV29-1 and TRBJ2-4, the full variable domain reads SAVISQKPSRDICQRGTSLTIQCQVDSQVTMMFWYRQQPGQSLTLIATANQGSEATYESGFVIDKFPISRPNLTFSTLTVSNMSPEDSSIYLCSVEIGANIQYFGAGTRLSVL.

This sequence joins TRBV14 and TRBJ2-7; D not certain. V was trimmed by 2 bases and J by 3 bases, leaving 8 bases between them. Looked up from germline, CDR1 is SGHDN and CDR2 is FVKESK. CDR3 length equals 13 residues. The CDR3 sequence: CASSQSGNYEQYF. CDR3 sequence (DNA): TGTGCCAGCAGCCAATCTGGGAACTACGAGCAGTACTTC.

The chain carries TRBV7-2 and TRBJ2-1; D unclear. The V and J ends lost 4 bases and 0 bases respectively, with 4 bases between them. Germline CDR1 and CDR2: SGHTA and FQGNSA. The CDR3 has 13 residues. In DNA form, the CDR3 reads TGTGCCAGCAGCTGGAGCTCCTACAATGAGCAGTTCTTC. It yields the protein CASSWSSYNEQFF. Variable domain in full (rest from reference TRBV7-2 and TRBJ2-1): GAGVSQSPSNKVTEKGKDVELRCDPISGHTALYWYRQSLGQGLEFLIYFQGNSAPDKSGLPSDRFSAERTGGSVSTLTIQRTQQEDSAVYLCASSWSSYNEQFFGPGTRLTVL.

This clonotype was observed many times. The chain links TRBV5-1 to TRBJ2-5, with D perhaps being TRBD1 or TRBD2 (5 bases each). Germline assignment: CDR1 SGHRS and CDR2 YFSETQ. V dropped 0 bases and J dropped 5 bases, with 11 bases sitting between them. This CDR3 is 14 amino acids long. CDR3 in DNA: TGCGCCAGCAGCTTGGTGGGGGTAGGGGAGACCCAGTACTTC. Protein sequence: CASSLVGVGETQYF.

This clonotype has a handful of counts. V is TRBV21-1 and J is TRBJ2-1; the table's D call, TRBD1, was not checked against the DNA. TRBV21-1 is termed a pseudogene. The length of the CDR3 is 17 residues. The CDR3 reads CASSKGDRDTAYNEQFF. The DNA of the CDR3 is TGTGCCAGCAGCAAAGGCGACAGGGATACGGCCTACAATGAGCAGTTCTTC.

The chain uses TRBV19 and TRBJ2-3, with D uncertain. The V end lost 5 bases, the J end lost 4 bases, and 13 bases lay between the germline ends. CDR3 length equals 14 residues. CDR1 LNHDA and CDR2 SQIVND come from the germline V gene (reference sequence). The DNA of the CDR3 is TGTGCCAGTAGTCCTGCAGACGTAGCAGATACGCAGTATTTT. It encodes CASSPADVADTQYF.

This clonotype appeared a few times. V is TRBV6-1 and J is TRBJ2-5; D ambiguous. The V gene's germline CDR1 is MNHNS and CDR2 SASEGT. The CDR3 totals 15 residues. V lost 2 bases, J lost 1 base, and 11 bases lay in between. The CDR3 coding sequence is TGTGCCAGCAGTGAACTGGACGGAAGCCAAGAGACCCAGTACTTC. Translation gives CASSELDGSQETQYF.

This clonotype was found a few times. The V call is TRBV7-9, the J call TRBJ2-3; 7 bases fit TRBD2. CDR1 and CDR2 (germline): SEHNR, FQNEAQ (reference sequence). The CDR3 sequence is 16 residues long. Trimming took 4 bases from V and 0 from J; bases not matched to a gene: 7. The CDR3 here is CASSSPRGVSTDTQYF. CDR3 DNA: TGTGCCAGCAGCTCCCCCCGGGGGGTTAGCACAGATACGCAGTATTTT.